One sample yielded the 7 T cell receptor beta chains listed below, sequenced in a study of blood T cell repertoires in COVID-19. The protocol was immunoSEQ multiplex PCR, while the TCRdb copy is restricted to in-frame clones and leaves out a portion. The data contain about 5,100 clones, about 88% of them seen just once; the ten biggest clones take up 3%. Material for sequencing was peripheral blood. These receptors were obtained from a woman older than 75 with acute or convalescent COVID-19.

V is TRBV5-1 and J is TRBJ2-3; the match to TRBD2 covers 9 bases. V lost 0 bases, J lost 5 bases, and 4 bases stayed unmatched. CDR3 length equals 15 residues. CDR1 SGHRS and CDR2 YFSETQ come from the germline V gene. The CDR3 DNA sequence: TGCGCCAGCAGCTTGGGCGGACTAGCGTTAGATACGCAGTATTTT. Amino acids: CASSLGGLALDTQYF.

The table lists this clone with a few counts. V is TRBV7-2 and J is TRBJ1-4; 7 bases are a match to TRBD1. With V trimmed by 5 bases and J by 3 bases, 6 bases remained unmatched. The CDR3 runs to 15 residues. The V gene's germline CDR1 is SGHTA and CDR2 FQGNSA. CDR3 DNA: TGTGCCAGCAGCACACAGGGGTCAGCTAATGAAAAACTGTTTTTT. Amino acid sequence: CASSTQGSANEKLFF.

The chain combines TRBV7-2 with TRBJ1-2, with a weak D call TRBD1 (6 bases). Germline lookup yields CDR1 SGHTA and CDR2 FQGNSA. The CDR3 is 13 residues long. Trimming took 6 bases from V and 5 from J, leaving 13 bases between them. The CDR3 loop is CASSPGAGYGYTF. The CDR3 DNA is TGTGCCAGCAGTCCAGGGGCTGGGTATGGCTACACCTTC.

This clone has only one observation. V gene TRBV4-2 combines with J gene TRBJ2-4, with a tentative D call TRBD2 (5 bases). The V gene's germline CDR1 is LGHNA and CDR2 YNFKEQ. The CDR3 is made up of 17 amino acids. V lost 0 bases, J lost 8 bases, and 20 bases lay in between. The CDR3 reads CASSQEVSIPGMDIQYF. DNA for the CDR3: TGTGCCAGCAGCCAAGAAGTTAGTATCCCGGGGATGGACATTCAGTACTTC.

The rearrangement links TRBV18 to TRBJ1-2, with 11 bases aligning to TRBD1. CDR1 is KGHSH, CDR2 LQKENI, per germline. V trimming: 2 bases; J trimming: 7 bases; junction bases outside the gene matches: 6. The CDR3 consists of 15 residues. Here the CDR3 reads CASSPEGQGVGGYTF. CDR3 DNA: TGTGCCAGCTCACCAGAGGGACAGGGGGTTGGTGGCTACACCTTC.

This chain joins TRBV18 and TRBJ1-4, with D unclear. Germline assignment: CDR1 KGHSH and CDR2 LQKENI. V was shortened by 6 bases and J by 1 base, with 12 bases between the two germline ends. This CDR3 is built from 15 residues. CDR3 protein: CASSPSPGTNEKLFF. The CDR3 DNA reads TGTGCCAGCTCGCCTTCTCCGGGAACTAATGAAAAACTGTTTTTT.

V usage is TRBV27 and J usage is TRBJ1-1; D may be TRBD1 (6 bases). V lost 4 bases to trimming and J lost 3 bases, with 12 bases between them. This CDR3 comprises 14 residues. Germline CDR1 is MNHEY and CDR2 is SMNVEV (reference sequence). As DNA, the CDR3 is TGTGCCAGCAGTTCGAGGGGGTTTTACACTGAAGCTTTCTTT. Translating gives CASSSRGFYTEAFF.